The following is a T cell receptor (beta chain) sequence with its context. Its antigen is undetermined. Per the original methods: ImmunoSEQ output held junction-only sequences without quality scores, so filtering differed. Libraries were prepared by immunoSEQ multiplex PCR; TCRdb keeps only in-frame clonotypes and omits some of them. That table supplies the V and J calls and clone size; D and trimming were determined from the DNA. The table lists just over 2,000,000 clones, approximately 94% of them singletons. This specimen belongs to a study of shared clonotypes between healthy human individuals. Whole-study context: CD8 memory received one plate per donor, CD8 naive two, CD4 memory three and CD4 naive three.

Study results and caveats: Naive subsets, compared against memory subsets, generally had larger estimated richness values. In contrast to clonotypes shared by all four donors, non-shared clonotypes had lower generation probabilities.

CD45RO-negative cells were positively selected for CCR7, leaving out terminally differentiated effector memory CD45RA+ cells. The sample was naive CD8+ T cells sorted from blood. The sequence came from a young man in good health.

The CDR3 DNA reads as TGTGCCAGCAGCTTGGAGGACCAAGAGACCCAGTACTTC. Protein product: CASSLEDQETQYF. The rearrangement uses TRBV5-6 and TRBJ2-5; D remains ambiguous. CDR1 SGHDT and CDR2 YYEEEE come from the germline V gene. The CDR3 covers 13 residues. Deletions cut 0 bases from V and 0 bases from J, with 3 bases between.